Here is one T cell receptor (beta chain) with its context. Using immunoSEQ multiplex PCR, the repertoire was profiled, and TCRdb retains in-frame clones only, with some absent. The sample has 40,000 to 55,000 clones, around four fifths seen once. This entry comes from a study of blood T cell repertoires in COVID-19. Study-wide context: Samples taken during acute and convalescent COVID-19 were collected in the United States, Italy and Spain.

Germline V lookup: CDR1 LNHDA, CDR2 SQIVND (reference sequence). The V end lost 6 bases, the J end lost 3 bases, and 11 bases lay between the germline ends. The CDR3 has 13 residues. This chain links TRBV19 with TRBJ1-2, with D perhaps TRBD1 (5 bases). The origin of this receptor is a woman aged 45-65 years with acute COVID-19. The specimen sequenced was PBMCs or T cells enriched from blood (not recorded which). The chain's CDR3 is CASSPGPYYGYTF. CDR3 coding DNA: TGTGCCAGTAGCCCAGGGCCGTACTATGGCTACACCTTC.